This entry lists 23 T cell receptor beta chains sequenced from one sample in a study of T cell responses to AZD1222 COVID-19 vaccine. This table comes from immunoSEQ multiplex PCR, and its TCRdb copy is limited to in-frame clones, with some not included. The sample has over 90,000 clones; about 90% are singletons. Material: peripheral blood, obtained 28 days after the second AZD1222 dose. These receptors came from an adult who received the AZD1222 COVID-19 vaccine.

The V gene is TRBV28, the J gene TRBJ2-3; D perhaps matches TRBD2 (6 bases). V lost 3 bases to trimming and J lost 5 bases, with 9 bases between them. The V gene's germline CDR1 is MDHEN and CDR2 SYDVKM. CDR3 length equals 13 residues. The CDR3, as DNA: TGTGCCAGCAGTTTCGCGGGAAGAGATACGCAGTATTTT. Its protein product is CASSFAGRDTQYF.

The chain is built from TRBV27 and TRBJ2-2; no clear D. Germline V gives CDR1 MNHEY, CDR2 SMNVEV (reference sequence). The ends were cut back, 6 bases at V and 4 bases at J, with 9 bases in the middle. The CDR3 has 13 residues. The CDR3 loop reads CASRVTRTGELFF. In DNA, the CDR3 is TGTGCCAGCAGGGTTACGCGCACCGGGGAGCTGTTTTTT.

The CDR3 DNA reads as TGCAGCGTGGATTCCAGGGGAGCTAACTATGGCTACACCTTC. Its protein product is CSVDSRGANYGYTF. V is TRBV29-1 and J is TRBJ1-2; a weak D match, TRBD1 (6 bases). Germline lookup yields CDR1 SQVTM and CDR2 ANQGSEA. The CDR3 is made up of 14 amino acids. V was pared by 6 bases and J by 0 bases, with 14 bases between.

J is TRBJ1-5 and V is TRBV19; D not resolved. Germline V gene lookup returns CDR1 LNHDA and CDR2 SQIVND (reference sequence). Trimming took 6 bases from V and 1 from J, leaving 10 bases between them. The CDR3 contains 14 residues. The chain's CDR3 is CASSDWGSNQPQHF. CDR3 nucleotides: TGTGCCAGTAGCGACTGGGGAAGCAATCAGCCCCAGCATTTT.

On this clone itself: At one end, the junction sequence differs from germline, possibly due to a read error. In DNA form, the CDR3 reads TGTGCCAGCAATCGAGAACCAGGGACAGCACCTGACGCTTTCTTT. It encodes CASNREPGTAPDAFF. The V and J genes are TRBV2 and TRBJ1-1, with 7 bases identical to TRBD1. Germline V gene sequence: CDR1 SNHLY, CDR2 FYNNEI. The CDR3 sequence is 15 residues long.

J is TRBJ1-5 and V is TRBV28; weak D call: TRBD1 (6 bases). Germline lookup yields CDR1 MDHEN and CDR2 SYDVKM. The CDR3 is 16 residues long. Deletions cut 3 bases from V and 2 bases from J, with 14 bases between. CDR3 DNA: TGTGCCAGCAGTTTTAGACAGGATGTACGCAATCAGCCCCAGCATTTT. Translated: CASSFRQDVRNQPQHF.

The chain employs TRBV7-2 and TRBJ2-5, with 7 nucleotides matching TRBD2. V was clipped by 8 bases and J by 5 bases; unmatched bases: 11. CDR3 length equals 14 residues. The germline V gene has CDR1 SGHTA and CDR2 FQGNSA. The CDR3 region is CASGNPGGSETQYF. DNA of the CDR3: TGTGCCAGCGGAAACCCCGGGGGGTCCGAGACCCAGTACTTC.

V is TRBV18 and J is TRBJ1-2; tentative D call: TRBD1 (6 bases). The CDR3 covers 13 residues. The germline V and J ends were trimmed by 4 bases and 4 bases, with 10 bases remaining between them. Germline V gene lookup returns CDR1 KGHSH and CDR2 LQKENI. The CDR3 coding sequence is TGTGCCAGCTCACTACAGGGTGGCTATGGCTACACCTTC. Its protein product is CASSLQGGYGYTF.

This chain uses TRBV2 with TRBJ2-7; 7 bases align to TRBD1. Germline CDR1 SNHLY, CDR2 FYNNEI. V lost 1 base, J lost 3 bases, and 3 bases stayed unmatched. The CDR3 spans 14 residues. The CDR3 here is CASSEGGGNYEQYF. The CDR3 nucleotides read TGTGCCAGCAGTGAAGGAGGGGGCAACTACGAGCAGTACTTC.

CDR3 nucleotides: TGTGCCAGCAGACGAGAGGGCGGGACAGGGGGTGAAAAACTGTTTTTT. Translating gives CASRREGGTGGEKLFF. The chain links TRBV6-6 to TRBJ1-4; TRBD1 agrees at 11 bases. Germline assignment: CDR1 MNHNY and CDR2 SVGAGI (reference sequence). The CDR3 covers 16 residues. The junction had 10 bases not matched to a gene; V was cut back by 6 bases and J by 7 bases.

The chain employs TRBV7-9 and TRBJ1-2; unclear D gene. Germline V gives CDR1 SEHNR, CDR2 FQNEAQ (reference sequence). The CDR3 runs to 15 residues. Trimming took 1 base from V and 4 from J, leaving 13 bases between them. CDR3 loop: CASSLVGSRIYGYTF. For the CDR3, the DNA is TGTGCCAGCAGCTTAGTGGGAAGTCGGATCTATGGCTACACCTTC.

The rearrangement links TRBV5-6 to TRBJ2-5, with D hard to call. V was shortened by 4 bases and J by 5 bases, with 21 bases between the two germline ends. The CDR3 covers 16 residues. Germline V gene lookup returns CDR1 SGHDT and CDR2 YYEEEE. The CDR3 region is CASSPSDIAPGETQYF. The CDR3 DNA sequence: TGTGCCAGCAGCCCAAGCGACATCGCCCCCGGGGAGACCCAGTACTTC. Supplemented by reference TRBV5-6 and TRBJ2-5, the full variable domain reads DAGVTQSPTHLIKTRGQQVTLRCSPKSGHDTVSWYQQALGQGPQFIFQYYEEEERQRGNFPDRFSGHQFPNYSSELNVNALLLGDSALYLCASSPSDIAPGETQYFGPGTRLLVL.

The V gene is TRBV5-6, the J gene TRBJ1-5; D unclear. V was trimmed by 5 bases and J by 5 bases, leaving 14 bases between them. The CDR3 covers 14 residues. Germline V gives CDR1 SGHDT, CDR2 YYEEEE. The CDR3: CASSPGPLDQPQHF. The CDR3 DNA reads TGTGCCAGCAGTCCCGGTCCGTTGGATCAGCCCCAGCATTTT.

This clone was detected only once. V gene TRBV12-3 or TRBV12-4 combines with J gene TRBJ1-4; D is perhaps TRBD1 (6 bases). Trimming cost V 3 bases and J 13 bases, with 15 bases left between them. This CDR3 contains 13 residues. The CDR3 nucleotides read TGTGCCAGCAGTTTGGGAGAAGAGGGGGGACTGTTTTTT. Its translation: CASSLGEEGGLFF.

The chain links TRBV7-2 to TRBJ2-5; 9 bases map to TRBD2. This CDR3 is built from 16 residues. The germline gives CDR1 SGHTA, CDR2 FQGNSA. V lost 1 base and J lost 6; bases outside the gene matches: 9. CDR3 amino acids: CASSLGGSGGGKTQYF. The CDR3 nucleotides are TGTGCCAGCAGCTTAGGAGGTAGCGGGGGTGGAAAGACCCAGTACTTC.

This sequence joins TRBV4-1 and TRBJ1-3, with TRBD1 matching over 8 bases. The V gene end was trimmed by 0 bases and the J gene end by 10 bases; junction bases not matched to a gene: 14. The CDR3 has 17 residues. Germline CDR1 MGHRA, CDR2 YSYEKL. The CDR3 region is CASSQDSPRTGRLTIYF. CDR3 bases: TGCGCCAGCAGCCAAGACTCCCCACGGACAGGGCGTTTGACCATATATTTT.

The chain has TRBV19 and TRBJ2-2; 7 nucleotides match TRBD2. The germline CDR1 and CDR2 sequences are LNHDA and SQIVND (reference sequence). The trim removed 6 bases at V and 3 bases at J, leaving 4 bases unmatched. The CDR3 contains 14 residues. The CDR3 nucleotides are TGTGCCAGTAGACCGGGACTATACACCGGGGAGCTGTTTTTT. Its translation is CASRPGLYTGELFF.

The chain couples TRBV11-1 to TRBJ2-1; D possibly corresponds to TRBD1 (6 bases). With 0 bases removed from V and 7 bases from J, the gap between germline ends came to 16 bases. Germline CDR1 reads SGHAT; CDR2 reads FQDESV (reference sequence). The length of the CDR3 is 16 residues. The CDR3 reads CASSLAWGPVGNEQFF. CDR3 nucleotides: TGTGCCAGCAGCTTAGCGTGGGGGCCGGTGGGTAATGAGCAGTTCTTC.

This clone has just one count. The chain recombines TRBV4-2 with TRBJ2-5; D not certain. The CDR3 extends over 12 amino acids. Germline-derived CDR1 and CDR2 are LGHNA and YNFKEQ. The V end was cut by 3 bases, the J end by 4 bases, with 6 bases between. The CDR3, as DNA: TGTGCCAGCAGCCACGTGGGAGAGACCCAGTACTTC. Translating it yields CASSHVGETQYF.

A remark on this clone: One junction end does not reproduce the germline sequence, and a read error may be involved. The V gene is TRBV7-2, the J gene TRBJ1-1, with D possibly TRBD1 on 5 matching bases. CDR1 is SGHTA and CDR2 is FQGNSA in the germline V gene. CDR3 length: 14 residues. The CDR3 region is CASSLAGLNTEAFF. The DNA of the CDR3 is TGTGCCAGCAGCCTAGCAGGGTTGAACACTGAAGCTTTCTTT. Drawing the rest from reference TRBV7-2 and TRBJ1-1, the complete variable domain is GAGVSQSPSNKVTEKGKDVELRCDPISGHTALYWYRQSLGQGLEFLIYFQGNSAPDKSGLPSDRFSAERTGGSVSTLTIQRTQQEDSAVYLCASSLAGLNTEAFFGQGTRLTVV.

The chain is built from TRBV7-2 and TRBJ1-1; weak D call: TRBD1 (5 bases). The CDR3 sequence is 17 residues long. The germline gives CDR1 SGHTA, CDR2 FQGNSA. With 4 bases removed from V and 2 bases from J, the gap between germline ends came to 20 bases. CDR3 coding DNA: TGTGCCAGCAGCTACTCTGCGGGACGGGGTGGAAACACTGAAGCTTTCTTT. It specifies CASSYSAGRGGNTEAFF. Combining the CDR3 with reference TRBV7-2 and TRBJ1-1 gives the whole variable domain GAGVSQSPSNKVTEKGKDVELRCDPISGHTALYWYRQSLGQGLEFLIYFQGNSAPDKSGLPSDRFSAERTGGSVSTLTIQRTQQEDSAVYLCASSYSAGRGGNTEAFFGQGTRLTVV.

CDR3 sequence: CASSVVPLATDTQYF. For the CDR3, the DNA is TGTGCCAGCAGCGTAGTCCCCCTCGCCACAGATACGCAGTATTTT. The chain joins TRBV9 to TRBJ2-3, with D uncertain. The V end was cut by 0 bases, the J end by 2 bases, with 10 bases between. There are 15 residues in the CDR3. Per germline, CDR1 SGDLS and CDR2 YYNGEE.

The V gene is TRBV19, the J gene TRBJ2-2; 12 bases align to TRBD2. V shed 1 base, J shed 5 bases, and the junction held 2 bases outside the gene matches. Germline-derived CDR1 and CDR2 are LNHDA and SQIVND (reference sequence). The CDR3 contains 16 residues. The CDR3 DNA reads as TGTGCCAGTAGTATAGGACTAGCGGGGGCGACCGGGGAGCTGTTTTTT. Translating it yields CASSIGLAGATGELFF.